This is a list of T cell receptor beta chains from one sample in a study of T cell responses to AZD1222 COVID-19 vaccine. TCRdb keeps only in-frame clones here, not all; method: immunoSEQ multiplex PCR. The sample lists around 72,000 clones; roughly 87% were seen once. The starting material was peripheral blood, obtained on day 0 of AZD1222 vaccination. All receptors derive from an adult in good health. CDR3s include the opening cysteine and the closing phenylalanine or tryptophan. The order of the fields is D gene, J gene, CDR3 length, V gene, CDR3 protein. A D gene is named only where the DNA matches it firmly.

D: .
J: TRBJ2-2
length: 12
V: TRBV12-3/TRBV12-4
CDR3: CASTQNTGELFF

D: .
J: TRBJ1-1
length: 14
V: TRBV7-8
CDR3: CASSLSGFDTEAFF

D: .
J: TRBJ1-6
length: 13
V: TRBV19
CDR3: CASSEQGDSPLHF

D: TRBD1
J: TRBJ1-4
length: 16
V: TRBV15
CDR3: CATSREEGRRGEKLFF

D: .
J: TRBJ1-5
length: 16
V: TRBV19
CDR3: CASSIGRETYGQPQHF

D: .
J: TRBJ2-5
length: 14
V: TRBV4-1
CDR3: CASSQDKGKETQYF

D: .
J: TRBJ2-4
length: 15
V: TRBV30
CDR3: CAWGQATVAKNIQYF

D: .
J: TRBJ1-2
length: 14
V: TRBV7-8
CDR3: CASSSGQSNYGYTF

D: TRBD2
J: TRBJ2-7
length: 15
V: TRBV19
CDR3: CASSPGVAGVYEQYF

D: TRBD1
J: TRBJ2-7
length: 14
V: TRBV7-9
CDR3: CASSFDRGSGEQYF

D: .
J: TRBJ1-1
length: 12
V: TRBV7-2
CDR3: CASSFWDTEAFF

D: TRBD1
J: TRBJ1-1
length: 15
V: TRBV2
CDR3: CASTVSGQSNTEAFF

D: .
J: TRBJ2-3
length: 15
V: TRBV6-1
CDR3: CASSERRGLTDTQYF

D: TRBD1
J: TRBJ1-4
length: 14
V: TRBV5-1
CDR3: CASSSGQGNEKLFF

D: .
J: TRBJ2-7
length: 13
V: TRBV7-9
CDR3: CASTRTDSYEQYF

D: .
J: TRBJ1-1
length: 11
V: TRBV2
CDR3: CASSEGGMTFF

D: .
J: TRBJ1-4
length: 15
V: TRBV28
CDR3: CASSSERGVREKLFF

D: .
J: TRBJ1-5
length: 15
V: TRBV19
CDR3: CASSILSVPNQPQHF

D: .
J: TRBJ1-2
length: 13
V: TRBV6-1
CDR3: CASSEEGHYGYTF

D: .
J: TRBJ1-6
length: 13
V: TRBV7-8
CDR3: CASSYSGDSPLHF

D: TRBD1
J: TRBJ2-7
length: 15
V: TRBV9
CDR3: CASSVRGTGVDEQYF

D: .
J: TRBJ1-2
length: 14
V: TRBV5-5
CDR3: CASSLDRSNYGYTF

D: .
J: TRBJ1-2
length: 17
V: TRBV7-9
CDR3: CASSSSLTFSANYGYTF

D: .
J: TRBJ1-4
length: 14
V: TRBV7-8
CDR3: CASSRTRGGEKLFF